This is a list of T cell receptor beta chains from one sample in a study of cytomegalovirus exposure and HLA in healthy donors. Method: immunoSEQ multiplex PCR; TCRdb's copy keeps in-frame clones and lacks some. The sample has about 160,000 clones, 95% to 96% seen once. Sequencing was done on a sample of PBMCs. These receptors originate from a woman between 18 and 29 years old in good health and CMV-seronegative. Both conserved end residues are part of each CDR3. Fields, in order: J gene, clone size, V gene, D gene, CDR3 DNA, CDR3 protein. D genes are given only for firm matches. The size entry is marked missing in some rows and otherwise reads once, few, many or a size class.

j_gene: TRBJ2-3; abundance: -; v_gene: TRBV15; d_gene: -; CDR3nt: TGTGCCACCAGCGTTCGACTGGAGAGCACAGATACGCAGTATTTT; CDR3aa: CATSVRLESTDTQYF
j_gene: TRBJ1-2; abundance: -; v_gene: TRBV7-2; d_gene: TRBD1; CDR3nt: TGTGCCAGCAGCCCCCCAGGGGGAAGGGGTGGCTACACCTTC; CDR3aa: CASSPPGGRGGYTF
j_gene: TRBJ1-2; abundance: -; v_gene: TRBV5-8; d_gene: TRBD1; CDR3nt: TGTGCCAGCAGCTTGGCAGGGGGCGTTGGCTATGGCTACACCTTC; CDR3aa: CASSLAGGVGYGYTF
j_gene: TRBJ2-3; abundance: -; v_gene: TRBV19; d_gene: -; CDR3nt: TGTGCCAGTAGTATACGGGGAACTAGCACAGATACGCAGTATTTT; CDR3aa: CASSIRGTSTDTQYF
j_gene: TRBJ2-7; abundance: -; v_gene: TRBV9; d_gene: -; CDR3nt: TGTGCCAGCAGCGTAGACGGAGCCTACGAGCAGTACTTC; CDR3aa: CASSVDGAYEQYF
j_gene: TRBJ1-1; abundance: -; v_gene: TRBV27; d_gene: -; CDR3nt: TGTGCCAGCAGTTTATCCGCATCGCAGATCATGAACACTGAAGCTTTCTTT; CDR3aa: CASSLSASQIMNTEAFF
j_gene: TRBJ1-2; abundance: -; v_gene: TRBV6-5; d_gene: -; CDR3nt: TGTGCCAGCAGTTACAGGGGGGGCAGTGGCTACACCTTC; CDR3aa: CASSYRGGSGYTF
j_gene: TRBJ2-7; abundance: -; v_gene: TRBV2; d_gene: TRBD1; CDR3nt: TGTGCCAGCAGGGCCCCGGGGACAGCCATCTCCTACGAGCAGTACTTC; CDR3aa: CASRAPGTAISYEQYF
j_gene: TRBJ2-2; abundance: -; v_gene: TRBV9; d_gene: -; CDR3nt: TGTGCCAGCAGCGTAGTTTTAACCGGGGAGCTGTTTTTT; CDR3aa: CASSVVLTGELFF
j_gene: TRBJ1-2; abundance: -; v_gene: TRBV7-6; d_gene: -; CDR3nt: TGTGCCAGCAGCCCAGACAGGTCTAGGGGCTACACCTTC; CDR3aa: CASSPDRSRGYTF
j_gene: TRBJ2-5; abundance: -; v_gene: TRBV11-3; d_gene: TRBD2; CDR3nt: TGTGCCAGCAGTTCTAGCGGGGGGATCGAGACCCAGTACTTC; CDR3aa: CASSSSGGIETQYF
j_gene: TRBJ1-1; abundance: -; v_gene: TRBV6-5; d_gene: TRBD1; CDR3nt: TGTGCCAGCAGGAGGACAGGGGGCGAGAACACTGAAGCTTTCTTT; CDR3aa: CASRRTGGENTEAFF
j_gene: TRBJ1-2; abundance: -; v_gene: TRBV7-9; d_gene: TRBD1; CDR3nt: TGTGCCAGCAGCTTAGGAATGCAGTCGGGAGACAGGGAAGACTATGGCTACACCTTC; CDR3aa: CASSLGMQSGDREDYGYTF
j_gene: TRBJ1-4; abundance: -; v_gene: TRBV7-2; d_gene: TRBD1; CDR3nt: TGTGCCAGCAGCGCCGGGACAGGGGAAGAAAAACTGTTTTTT; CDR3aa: CASSAGTGEEKLFF
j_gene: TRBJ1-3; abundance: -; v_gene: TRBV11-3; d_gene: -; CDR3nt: TGTGCCAGCAGCTCCCGGCGGACACCTCGAACCTCTGGAAACACCATATATTTT; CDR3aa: CASSSRRTPRTSGNTIYF
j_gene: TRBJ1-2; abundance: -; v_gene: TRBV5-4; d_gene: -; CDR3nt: TGTGCCAGCAGCCGGGAAGCGGGCGGCTATGGCTACACCTTC; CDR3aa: CASSREAGGYGYTF
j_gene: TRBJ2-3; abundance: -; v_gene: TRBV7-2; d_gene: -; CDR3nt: TGTGCCAGCAGCTTGCAACTAACCACAGATACGCAGTATTTT; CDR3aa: CASSLQLTTDTQYF
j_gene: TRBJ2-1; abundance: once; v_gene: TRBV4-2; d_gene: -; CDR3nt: TGTGCCAGCAGCCAAGAAGGGGCATCCTACAATGAGCAGTTCTTC; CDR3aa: CASSQEGASYNEQFF
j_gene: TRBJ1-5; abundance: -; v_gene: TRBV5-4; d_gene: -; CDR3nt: TGTGCCAGCAGCTTGGATCGTACACAGTATAGCAATCAGCCCCAGCATTTT; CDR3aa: CASSLDRTQYSNQPQHF
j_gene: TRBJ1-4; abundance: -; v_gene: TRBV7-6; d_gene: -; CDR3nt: TGTGCCAGCAGCTCTCTCAGGGGAGGGGATGAAAAACTGTTTTTT; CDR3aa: CASSSLRGGDEKLFF
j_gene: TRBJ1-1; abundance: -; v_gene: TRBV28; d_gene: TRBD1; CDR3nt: TGTGCCAGCGGGTTAATGGGACAGGGGGCCCGTACTGAAGCTTTCTTT; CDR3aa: CASGLMGQGARTEAFF
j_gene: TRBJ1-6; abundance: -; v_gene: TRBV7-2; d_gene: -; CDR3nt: TGTGCCAGCAGCCTCCCCGGGGTGAGCTCCTATAATTCACCCCTCCACTTT; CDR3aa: CASSLPGVSSYNSPLHF
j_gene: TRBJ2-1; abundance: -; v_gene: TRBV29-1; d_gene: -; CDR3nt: TGCAGCGTTGGGGCAAATGGCCAGGGTATCGGTGAGCAGTTCTTC; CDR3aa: CSVGANGQGIGEQFF
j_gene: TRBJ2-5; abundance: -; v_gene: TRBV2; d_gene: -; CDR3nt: TGTGCCAGCAGTGAGTTCAGGGATCAAGAGACCCAGTACTTC; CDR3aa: CASSEFRDQETQYF
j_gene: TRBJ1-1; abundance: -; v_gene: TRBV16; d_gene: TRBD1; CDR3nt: TGTGCCAGCAGCCAAGGGACAGGGGGGAAAGCTTTCTTT; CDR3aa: CASSQGTGGKAFF
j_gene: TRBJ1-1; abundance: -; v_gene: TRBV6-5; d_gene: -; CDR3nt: TGTGCCAGCAGTTACACCAGAAACACTGAAGCTTTCTTT; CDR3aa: CASSYTRNTEAFF
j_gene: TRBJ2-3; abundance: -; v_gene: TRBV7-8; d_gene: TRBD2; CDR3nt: TGTGCCAGCAGCCCTCGGTGGCGGGAGCGTGGTACAGATACGCAGTATTTT; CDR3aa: CASSPRWRERGTDTQYF
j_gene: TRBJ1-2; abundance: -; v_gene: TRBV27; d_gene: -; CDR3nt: TGTGCCACCCGGGAACTATCTAACTATGGCTACACCTTC; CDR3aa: CATRELSNYGYTF
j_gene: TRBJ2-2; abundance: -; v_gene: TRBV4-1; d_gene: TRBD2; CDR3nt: TGCGCCAGCAGCCCCGGACTAGCCCGATCGGTAACCGGGGAGCTGTTTTTT; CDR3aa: CASSPGLARSVTGELFF
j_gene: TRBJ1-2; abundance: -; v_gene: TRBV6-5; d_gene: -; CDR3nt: TGTGCCAGCAGAACACCAGGGAACTATGGCTACACCTTC; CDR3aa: CASRTPGNYGYTF
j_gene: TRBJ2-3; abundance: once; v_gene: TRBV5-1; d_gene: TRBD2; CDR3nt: TGCGCCAGCAGCTTGGTTCCAGCGGGGGGAGGTGATACGCAGTATTTT; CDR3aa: CASSLVPAGGGDTQYF
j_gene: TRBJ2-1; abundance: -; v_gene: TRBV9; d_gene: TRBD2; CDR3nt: TGTGCCAGCAGCGTAGGGGGTAGCGGGGAGCAGTTCTTC; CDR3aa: CASSVGGSGEQFF
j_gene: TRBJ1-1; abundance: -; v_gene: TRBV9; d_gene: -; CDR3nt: TGTGCCAGCAGCGTTTTCACGGAGATGAACACTGAAGCTTTCTTT; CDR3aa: CASSVFTEMNTEAFF
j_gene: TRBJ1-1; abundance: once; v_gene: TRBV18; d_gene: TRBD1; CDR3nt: TGTGCCAGCTCACCACCAATGGCAGGGGGCGCCGGTGAAGCTTTCTTT; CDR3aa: CASSPPMAGGAGEAFF
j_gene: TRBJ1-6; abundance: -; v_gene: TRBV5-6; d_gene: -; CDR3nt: TGTGCCAGCAGCTTGGATGGCAGGGCAAATTCACCCCTCCACTTT; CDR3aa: CASSLDGRANSPLHF
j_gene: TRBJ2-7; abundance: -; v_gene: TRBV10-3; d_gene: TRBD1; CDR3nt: TGTGCCATCAGTGAACAGGACAGGGGACGTTACGAGCAGTACTTC; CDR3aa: CAISEQDRGRYEQYF
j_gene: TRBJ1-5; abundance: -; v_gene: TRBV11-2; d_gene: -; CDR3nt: TGTGCCAGCAGCTTAGATCGCGGGATTCAGCCCCAGCATTTT; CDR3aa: CASSLDRGIQPQHF
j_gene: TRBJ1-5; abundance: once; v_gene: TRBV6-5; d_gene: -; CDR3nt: TGTGCCAGCAGAACGGGACAAGCTGGCAATCAGCCCCAGCATTTT; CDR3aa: CASRTGQAGNQPQHF
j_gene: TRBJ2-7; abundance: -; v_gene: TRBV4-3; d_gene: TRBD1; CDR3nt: TGCGCCAGCAGCCGGGACAGTTTAACCTACGAGCAGTACTTC; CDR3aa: CASSRDSLTYEQYF
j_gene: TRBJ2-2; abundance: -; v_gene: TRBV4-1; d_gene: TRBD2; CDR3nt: TGCGCCAGCAGCCAAGAGGTTGCTAGCGGGGACACCGGGGAGCTGTTTTTT; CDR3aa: CASSQEVASGDTGELFF